This TCR beta chain emerged from a study of blood T cell repertoires in COVID-19. The protocol was immunoSEQ multiplex PCR, while the TCRdb copy is restricted to in-frame clones and leaves out a portion. The table records some 60,000 clones, approximately 91% of them present only once. This receptor was obtained from a man between 60 and 75 years old with acute or convalescent COVID-19. The sequencing sample was made of peripheral blood.

The CDR3 spells CASSSGQLADTIYF. For the CDR3, the DNA is TGCGCCAGCAGCTCGGGACAGCTTGCTGACACCATATATTTT. The rearrangement joins TRBV5-1 to TRBJ1-3; 7 positions agree with TRBD1. The J segment lost 8 bases and the V segment lost 3 bases, leaving 8 bases of the junction unmatched. Per germline, CDR1 SGHRS and CDR2 YFSETQ. The CDR3 has 14 amino acids. Full variable domain (missing parts from reference TRBV5-1 and TRBJ1-3): KAGVTQTPRYLIKTRGQQVTLSCSPISGHRSVSWYQQTPGQGLQFLFEYFSETQRNKGNFPGRFSGRQFSNSRSEMNVSTLELGDSALYLCASSSGQLADTIYFGEGSWLTVV.